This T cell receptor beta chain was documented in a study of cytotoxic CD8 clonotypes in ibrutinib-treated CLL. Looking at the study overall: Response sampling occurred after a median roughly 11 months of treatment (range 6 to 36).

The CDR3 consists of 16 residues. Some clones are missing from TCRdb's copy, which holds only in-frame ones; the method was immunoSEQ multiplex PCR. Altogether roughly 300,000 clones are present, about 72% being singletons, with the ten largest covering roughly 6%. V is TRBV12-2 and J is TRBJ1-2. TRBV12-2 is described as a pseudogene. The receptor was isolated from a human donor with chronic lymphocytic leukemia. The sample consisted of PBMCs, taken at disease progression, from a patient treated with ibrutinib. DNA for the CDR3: TGTGCAAGTCGCCCACTACGAGGCCCAGGTAACTATGGCTACACCTTC. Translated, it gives CASRPLRGPGNYGYTF.